Shown below are 26 T cell receptor beta chains from a single sample sequenced in a study of Tregs in tolerant kidney transplant recipients. Recipients received nonmyeloablative bone marrow transplants from related graft donors, with transient mixed chimerism. Measured with immunoSEQ multiplex PCR; TCRdb has only the in-frame clones, and not every one. The table counts more than 6,000 clones; 5.5% to 6.5% lies in the top ten. Material: CD4+ T cells from blood (PBMCs), obtained 6 months after the transplant. The receptors derive from a human patient who received a combined kidney and bone marrow transplant. Some T cells may be graft donor cells.

By frequency, this clone registers medium-sized. The sequence runs out 3 residues before the end of the CDR3; the remainder is reconstructed from the germline J gene. V and J are TRBV19 and TRBJ2-5, with D perhaps matching TRBD2 (5 bases). CDR1 LNHDA and CDR2 SQIVND come from the germline V gene (reference sequence). The CDR3 runs 13 residues. V was pared by 7 bases and J by 2 bases, with 11 bases between. The DNA read from the CDR3 is TGTGCCAGTACCCGAGGGCGTCAAGAGACC. It translates to CASTRGRQET. The whole CDR3 reads CASTRGRQETQYF.

Frequency places this clone as medium-sized (0.01 to 0.1%). With the read ending 3 residues before the CDR3 end, the germline J gene is used to fill in that end. The chain combines TRBV20-1 with TRBJ2-7, with 9 bases that match TRBD2. Germline CDR1 reads DFQATT; CDR2 reads SNEGSKA (reference sequence). The CDR3 is 13 amino acids. V dropped 2 bases and J dropped 5; count of bases not matched to a gene: 4. The CDR3 is CSARLAGNDEQYF. The sequenced CDR3 bases are TGCAGTGCTAGACTAGCGGGAAACGACGAG.

This clone is deemed medium-sized by its frequency. The CDR3 end falls 3 residues outside the read, so it is completed with the germline J gene. This chain connects TRBV20-1 to TRBJ2-5; 12 positions match TRBD1. Germline CDR1 reads DFQATT; CDR2 reads SNEGSKA (reference sequence). This CDR3 is 17 amino acids long. The V and J ends lost 1 base and 1 base, in that order; junction bases with no gene match: 7. CDR3 DNA, as far as it was read: TGCAGTGCTAGAGCTGCCGGGACAGGGGGCTTCCAAGAGACC. Residues: CSARAAGTGGFQET. The whole CDR3 sequence is CSARAAGTGGFQETQYF.

Concerning this clone: The read falls 3 residues short of the CDR3 end, and the missing part is taken from the germline J gene. This chain uses TRBV13 with TRBJ2-3, with 10 positions matching TRBD2. This CDR3 spans 18 amino acids. V dropped 0 bases and J dropped 0; count of bases not matched to a gene: 6. Germline V gene sequence: CDR1 PRHDT, CDR2 FYEKMQ (reference sequence). The CDR3 loop reads CASSLGSSGSGSTDTQYF. The DNA read from the CDR3 is TGTGCCAGCAGCTTAGGGTCTAGCGGGAGTGGCAGCACAGATACG.

A note on this clone: Read sequence stops 3 residues before the CDR3 end, and the germline J gene provides the missing end. The rearrangement links TRBV5-4 to TRBJ2-7, with a possible D match to TRBD1 (5 bases). Germline V CDR1 and CDR2: SGHNT, YYREEE (reference sequence). V lost 2 bases, J lost 4 bases, and 10 bases lay in between. The CDR3 spans 13 residues. CDR3 loop: CASSLDSLYEQYF. CDR3 DNA, as far as it was read: TGTGCCAGCAGCTTAGACAGCCTATACGAG. The complete variable domain, with remaining parts taken from reference TRBV5-4 and TRBJ2-7, reads ETGVTQSPTHLIKTRGQQVTLRCSSQSGHNTVSWYQQALGQGPQFIFQYYREEENGRGNFPPRFSGLQFPNYSSELNVNALELDDSALYLCASSLDSLYEQYFGPGTRLTVT.

Frequency places this clone as medium-sized. The sequenced fragment ends 3 residues before the CDR3 boundary, so the rest is inferred from the germline J gene. The chain couples TRBV30 to TRBJ2-5, with D perhaps TRBD2 (5 bases). The CDR3 spans 11 residues. The germline gives CDR1 GTSNPN, CDR2 SVGIG (reference sequence). Trimming shortened V by 4 bases and J by 5 bases, and 8 bases separated the two germline ends. Incomplete CDR3 DNA: TGTGCCTGGAATTCGGGGGAGACC. Protein sequence: CAWNSGET. The whole CDR3 region reads CAWNSGETQYF.

In the case of this clone: The read terminates 3 residues ahead of where the CDR3 ends, so the germline J gene completes it. The genes are TRBV19 and TRBJ2-3, with TRBD2 identical over 13 bases. The junction had 7 bases not matched to a gene; V was cut back by 5 bases and J by 2 bases. CDR3 length: 17 amino acids. The germline V gene has CDR1 LNHDA and CDR2 SQIVND (reference sequence). The sequenced part of the CDR3 DNA is TGTGCCAGTAGTCCCGGGACTAGCGGGATATACACAGATACG. This codes for CASSPGTSGIYTDT. The entire CDR3 sequence reads CASSPGTSGIYTDTQYF.

About this clone itself: The read is 3 residues too short to cover the CDR3 end, so that end is filled in from the germline J gene. The chain links TRBV28 to TRBJ2-2, with 9 bases matching TRBD2. Germline V CDR1 and CDR2: MDHEN, SYDVKM. This CDR3 has 15 amino acids. V shed 5 bases, J shed 5 bases, and the junction held 6 bases outside the gene matches. The CDR3 DNA, read in part, is TGTGCCAGCAGTGCTAGCGGGAAGCCTACCGGGGAG. This sequence encodes CASSASGKPTGE. The entire CDR3 reads CASSASGKPTGELFF.

With regard to this clone: The read comes to an end 3 residues before the CDR3 does, leaving the germline J gene to fill in the end. V and J are TRBV7-6 and TRBJ1-2; 9 nucleotides agree with TRBD1. Germline CDR1 is SGHVS and CDR2 is FNYEAQ. This CDR3 spans 14 amino acids. J lost 4 bases, V lost 5 bases, and 5 bases had no gene match. The CDR3 DNA, read in part, is TGTGCCAGCAGCAGGGGACAGGGAGGCTATGGC. Its translation: CASSRGQGGYG. The full CDR3 is CASSRGQGGYGYTF.

This clone is identified as medium-sized from frequency. The missing CDR3 end, 3 residues past where the read stops, is filled in from the germline J gene. V and J are TRBV20-1 and TRBJ1-5; 7 bases align to TRBD1. CDR3 length: 16 amino acids. Germline V gene sequence: CDR1 DFQATT, CDR2 SNEGSKA (reference sequence). J lost 0 bases, V lost 7 bases, and 12 bases had no gene match. Partial CDR3 DNA: TGCAGTGTCCACAGGGGCTGGGGTTATAGCAATCAGCCC. It is translated as CSVHRGWGYSNQP. The entire CDR3 sequence reads CSVHRGWGYSNQPQHF.

Comments on this clone: The sequence runs out 3 residues before the end of the CDR3; the remainder is reconstructed from the germline J gene. Other DNA sequences in the same sample also yield this CDR3. V gene TRBV19 combines with J gene TRBJ1-2; 8 positions agree with TRBD1. CDR3 length: 16 residues. J gave up 1 base and V 4 bases, and 8 bases lay outside the gene matches. The germline V gene has CDR1 LNHDA and CDR2 SQIVND (reference sequence). The CDR3 protein is CASSRTGQGINYGYTF. The part of the CDR3 DNA that was read is TGTGCCAGTAGTAGAACAGGACAGGGAATTAACTATGGC.

This clone registers medium-sized (0.01 to 0.1%) by frequency. Sequencing ends 3 residues short of the CDR3 end; the germline J gene provides the rest. The chain has TRBV4-2 and TRBJ1-2; D is possibly TRBD1 (5 bases). Germline loops: CDR1 LGHNA, CDR2 YNFKEQ. The CDR3 runs to 15 residues. Trimming shortened V by 1 base and J by 4 bases, and 13 bases separated the two germline ends. The CDR3 is CASSQVPDSTYGYTF. The CDR3 DNA, read in part, is TGTGCCAGCAGCCAAGTCCCCGACAGCACCTATGGC.

With regard to this clone: The read stops 3 residues short of the end of the CDR3; the missing end is completed from the germline J gene. V usage is TRBV11-2 and J usage is TRBJ1-2; 7 bases fit TRBD1. The CDR3 loop spans 14 amino acids. The trim removed 2 bases at V and 6 bases at J, leaving 6 bases unmatched. CDR1 and CDR2 from the germline V gene are SGHAT and FQNNGV. The sequenced part of the CDR3 DNA is TGTGCCAGCAGCTTATCTACAGGGGATAATGGC. Translation: CASSLSTGDNG. The CDR3 in full is CASSLSTGDNGYTF.

On this clone: The read stops 3 residues short of the end of the CDR3; the missing end is completed from the germline J gene. The V gene is TRBV2, the J gene TRBJ2-7; D perhaps matches TRBD1 (5 bases). CDR3 length equals 14 residues. V gave up 6 bases and J gave up 0 bases, with 12 bases separating them. Germline CDR1 SNHLY, CDR2 FYNNEI. Partial CDR3 DNA: TGTGCCAGCAGAAGGACACTAAGCTCCTACGAG. Translating gives CASRRTLSSYE. The full CDR3 sequence reads CASRRTLSSYEQYF.

Turning to this clone: The CDR3 end falls 3 residues outside the read, so it is completed with the germline J gene. This sequence joins TRBV9 and TRBJ2-1, with a weak D call TRBD1 (5 bases). The CDR3 runs to 12 residues. Germline lookup yields CDR1 SGDLS and CDR2 YYNGEE. V gave up 4 bases and J gave up 8 bases, with 10 bases separating them. The CDR3 bases that were read are TGTGCCAGCAGCCCCTCAGGGTATGAG. It translates to CASSPSGYE. The CDR3 as a whole reads CASSPSGYEQFF.

As to this clone: The read finishes 3 residues shy of the CDR3 end, and the germline J gene is used to complete it. The chain links TRBV20-1 to TRBJ1-6; D is ambiguous. Germline values: CDR1 DFQATT, CDR2 SNEGSKA (reference sequence). V was trimmed by 2 bases and J by 9 bases, leaving 14 bases between them. The CDR3 extends over 14 amino acids. The CDR3 is CSARPEGAFSPLHF. The sequenced part of the CDR3 DNA is TGCAGTGCTAGACCGGAGGGTGCCTTTTCACCC.

In regard to this clone: The observed sequence ends 3 residues before the CDR3 terminus, with the missing tail filled in from the germline J gene. The chain has TRBV2 and TRBJ2-1, with D possibly being TRBD2 (7 bases). Trimming stripped 7 bases from V and 6 bases from J, with 19 bases between. The CDR3 extends over 15 amino acids. In germline, CDR1 is SNHLY, CDR2 FYNNEI. Incomplete CDR3 DNA: TGTGCCAGCAAGGGGGGGACGGGAGATTTCAATGAG. Amino acids: CASKGGTGDFNE. In full, the CDR3 is CASKGGTGDFNEQFF.

About this clone itself: The CDR3 end falls 3 residues outside the read, so it is completed with the germline J gene. This chain links TRBV9 with TRBJ1-2; 9 bases line up with TRBD1. The V segment lost 2 bases and the J segment 4 bases; nucleotides outside the gene matches: 9. The germline V gene has CDR1 SGDLS and CDR2 YYNGEE. This CDR3 has 16 residues. The CDR3 spells CASSVSGQGPLYGYTF. The CDR3 DNA, read in part, is TGTGCCAGCAGCGTTTCGGGACAGGGCCCTCTCTATGGC.

Its frequency marks this clone as medium-sized. The CDR3 end is not reached by the read, which stops 3 residues before it; the germline J gene fills it in. V and J are TRBV7-9 and TRBJ1-5; possibly TRBD1 for D (6 bases). Trimming took 11 bases from V and 0 from J, leaving 17 bases between them. Germline V gene data show CDR1 as SEHNR and CDR2 as FQNEAQ (reference sequence). The CDR3 has 15 amino acids. CDR3 sequence reads: CAVGTRGNSNQPQHF. The part of the CDR3 DNA that was read is TGTGCCGTCGGGACAAGGGGGAATAGCAATCAGCCC. Drawing the rest from reference TRBV7-9 and TRBJ1-5, the complete variable domain is DTGVSQNPRHKITKRGQNVTFRCDPISEHNRLYWYRQTLGQGPEFLTYFQNEAQLEKSRLLSDRFSAERPKGSFSTLEIQRTEQGDSAMYLCAVGTRGNSNQPQHFGDGTRLSIL.

For this clone: The CDR3 end falls 3 residues outside the read, so it is completed with the germline J gene. The chain has TRBV6-2 or TRBV6-3 and TRBJ2-3, with no clear D. This CDR3 is built from 15 residues. Germline V gene data show CDR1 as MNHEY and CDR2 as SVGEGT. With 0 bases removed from V and 4 bases from J, the gap between germline ends came to 11 bases. CDR3 DNA, as far as it was read: TGTGCCAGCAGTTACTCGTTTCTCGCGGCAGATACG. Its translation: CASSYSFLAADT. The whole CDR3 region reads CASSYSFLAADTQYF.

On this clone: Coverage ceases 3 residues before the CDR3 finishes, and the germline J gene fills in the end. V is TRBV20-1 and J is TRBJ1-6; D is undetermined. Germline CDR1 reads DFQATT; CDR2 reads SNEGSKA (reference sequence). The CDR3 is 15 residues long. V lost 2 bases to trimming and J lost 5 bases, with 13 bases between them. The covered CDR3 bases are TGCAGTGCTAGAAGTTTGGTCACTCATAATTCACCC. The encoded protein is CSARSLVTHNSP. In full, the CDR3 is CSARSLVTHNSPLHF.

As to this clone: Sequencing ends 3 residues short of the CDR3 end; the germline J gene provides the rest. The chain combines TRBV30 with TRBJ2-1; possibly TRBD1 for D (5 bases). The CDR3 loop spans 12 amino acids. V was shortened by 2 bases and J by 7 bases, with 9 bases between the two germline ends. Germline CDR1 is GTSNPN and CDR2 is SVGIG (reference sequence). The sequenced CDR3 bases are TGTGCCTGGAGTACGGACAAAAATGAG. Translating it yields CAWSTDKNE. The entire CDR3 reads CAWSTDKNEQFF.

With regard to this clone: The missing CDR3 end, 3 residues past where the read stops, is filled in from the germline J gene. The rearrangement uses TRBV19 and TRBJ2-7; TRBD1 matches 7 bases. The length of the CDR3 is 12 residues. V lost 6 bases to trimming and J lost 6 bases; unmatched junction nucleotides: 5. The germline V gene has CDR1 LNHDA and CDR2 SQIVND (reference sequence). Partial CDR3 DNA: TGTGCCAGTAGCAGCGGACAGGCCGAG. Translation gives CASSSGQAE. The whole CDR3 reads CASSSGQAEQYF.

This clone is classed as medium-sized by frequency. The observed sequence ends 3 residues before the CDR3 terminus, with the missing tail filled in from the germline J gene. The chain is built from TRBV5-1 and TRBJ1-1; 8 bases are shared with TRBD1. V lost 0 bases, J lost 0 bases, and 10 bases stayed unmatched. CDR1 is SGHRS and CDR2 is YFSETQ in the germline V gene. The CDR3 loop spans 18 amino acids. CDR3 DNA (partial): TGCGCCAGCAGCTTGGCCGGGGACAGGAATCCTATGAACACTGAA. This codes for CASSLAGDRNPMNTE. The whole CDR3 is CASSLAGDRNPMNTEAFF.

Measured by frequency, this clone is medium-sized. The read stops 3 residues short of the end of the CDR3; the missing end is completed from the germline J gene. This chain uses TRBV19 with TRBJ2-5; D ambiguous. This CDR3 comprises 14 residues. In germline, CDR1 is LNHDA, CDR2 SQIVND (reference sequence). The germline V and J ends were trimmed by 6 bases and 0 bases, with 11 bases remaining between them. CDR3 amino acids: CASRGQAYQETQYF. CDR3 DNA, as far as it was read: TGTGCCAGTAGAGGGCAGGCGTACCAAGAGACC.

A word on this clone: The CDR3 end is not reached by the read, which stops 3 residues before it; the germline J gene fills it in. J is TRBJ2-5 and V is TRBV10-2; 9 nucleotides match TRBD1. The CDR3 sequence is 14 residues long. Losses at the gene ends were 10 bases for V and 5 bases for J; bases not matched to a gene: 11. CDR1 and CDR2 from the germline V gene are WSHSY and SAAADI. CDR3: CAIPWDRVYETQYF. Partial CDR3 DNA: TGCGCCATACCGTGGGACAGGGTATATGAGACC.